A selection of T cell receptor beta chains follows, all from one sample in a study of Tregs in tolerant kidney transplant recipients. The method was immunoSEQ multiplex PCR; TCRdb's version includes in-frame clones alone and lacks a portion of them. Among over 60,000 clones listed, roughly 98% were seen once. Sequenced material: CD4+ T cells from blood, taken before the transplant. The source is a human donor who received a combined kidney and bone marrow transplant. The CDR3 runs from the conserved cysteine through the conserved F or W. D genes are given only for firm matches. Expanded clones get a size class; other rows say once, few or many, or leave the size out.

- TRBJ2-3 TRBV7-3 - TGTGCCAGCGGACAGAGGAGCACAGATACGCAGTATTTT CASGQRSTDTQYF
- TRBJ2-7 TRBV5-5 - TGTGCCAGCGGCTACAGGTTATTTCCATCCTACGAGCAGTACTTC CASGYRLFPSYEQYF
TRBD1 TRBJ2-1 TRBV5-4 once TGTGCCAGCAGCCCGGACAGGGAGGACAATGAGCAGTTCTTC CASSPDREDNEQFF
TRBD1 TRBJ2-7 TRBV11-3 - TGTGCCAGCAGCGGGGGACAGGTTTATAACGAGCAGTACTTC CASSGGQVYNEQYF
TRBD2 TRBJ2-7 TRBV18 - TGTGCCAGCTCACCAGTGGGACTAGCAAACGAGCAGTACTTC CASSPVGLANEQYF
TRBD2 TRBJ2-7 TRBV18 - TGTGCCAGCTCCCCTAGCGGGGGGGCCCACGAGCAGTACTTC CASSPSGGAHEQYF
TRBD1 TRBJ1-2 TRBV5-1 - TGCGCCAGCAGCTTCAGGGACAGTCTTAATGGCTACACCTTC CASSFRDSLNGYTF
- TRBJ1-1 TRBV9 - TGTGCCAGCAGCGTACAGGTTGACACTGAAGCTTTCTTT CASSVQVDTEAFF
- TRBJ1-1 TRBV6-5 - TGTGCCAGCAGTTACGGGGGGTTGGGAGCCACTGAAGCTTTCTTT CASSYGGLGATEAFF
TRBD2 TRBJ2-7 TRBV5-4 - TGTGCCAGCAGCCACCCAGGCGGGGGCTACGAGCAGTACTTC CASSHPGGGYEQYF
TRBD1 TRBJ2-5 TRBV19 - TGTGCCAGTAGTTCCAGACAGGGGAGGCTGGAGACCCAGTACTTC CASSSRQGRLETQYF
TRBD1 TRBJ2-7 TRBV28 - TGTGCCAGCAGTTTGGTAGGACAGGGGGCATCGGTCGAGCAGTACTTC CASSLVGQGASVEQYF
- TRBJ2-7 TRBV7-3 - TGTGCCAGCAGCTCGGGGTGGGGGCGCGAGCAGTACTTC CASSSGWGREQYF
- TRBJ2-7 TRBV14 - TGTGCCAGCAGGCCTCACGGGTTGGGCGAGCAGTACTTC CASRPHGLGEQYF
- TRBJ2-1 TRBV7-3 - TGTGCCAGCAGCTTTGGCGGCTACTCGGTGCAGTTCTTC CASSFGGYSVQFF
TRBD1 TRBJ1-5 TRBV18 once TGTGCCAGCTCACCGGGACAGGGGTATCAGCCCCAGCATTTT CASSPGQGYQPQHF
- TRBJ1-2 TRBV11-2 once TGTGCCAGCAGCCTGGGGCAGGGGTACATCTATGGCTACACCTTC CASSLGQGYIYGYTF
- TRBJ1-2 TRBV11-2 - TGTGCCAGCAGCTTAGGGAGCTTCTACACCTTC CASSLGSFYTF
- TRBJ2-7 TRBV6-5 - TGTGCCAGCAGTCCCTTTATTGGGCCATCGGGGGAGCAGTACTTC CASSPFIGPSGEQYF
TRBD1 TRBJ1-2 TRBV6-1 once TGTGCCAGCAGTATGGACAGGGATCATGGCTACACCTTC CASSMDRDHGYTF
- TRBJ1-1 TRBV6-1 - TGTGCCAGCATTATTGGCTTGAACACTGAAGCTTTCTTT CASIIGLNTEAFF
- TRBJ1-1 TRBV29-1 - TGCAGCGCTACGCCGACACAGAACACTGAAGCTTTCTTT CSATPTQNTEAFF